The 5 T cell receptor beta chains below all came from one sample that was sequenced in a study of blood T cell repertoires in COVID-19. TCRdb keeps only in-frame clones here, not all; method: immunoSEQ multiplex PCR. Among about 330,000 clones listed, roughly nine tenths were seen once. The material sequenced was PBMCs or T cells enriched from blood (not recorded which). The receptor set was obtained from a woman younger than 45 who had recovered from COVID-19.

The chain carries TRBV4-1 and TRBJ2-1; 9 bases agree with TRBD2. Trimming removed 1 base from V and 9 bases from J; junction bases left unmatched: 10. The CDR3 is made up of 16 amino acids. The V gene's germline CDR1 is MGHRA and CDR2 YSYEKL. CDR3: CASSQGPASGKGEQFF. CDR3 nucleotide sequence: TGCGCCAGCAGCCAAGGCCCCGCTAGCGGGAAAGGTGAGCAGTTCTTC.

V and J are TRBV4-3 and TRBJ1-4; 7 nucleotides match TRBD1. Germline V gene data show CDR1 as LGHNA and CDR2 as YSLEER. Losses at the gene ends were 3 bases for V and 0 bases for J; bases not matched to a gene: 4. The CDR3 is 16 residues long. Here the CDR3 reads CASSQGDRATNEKLFF. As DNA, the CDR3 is TGCGCCAGCAGCCAGGGGGACAGAGCAACTAATGAAAAACTGTTTTTT.

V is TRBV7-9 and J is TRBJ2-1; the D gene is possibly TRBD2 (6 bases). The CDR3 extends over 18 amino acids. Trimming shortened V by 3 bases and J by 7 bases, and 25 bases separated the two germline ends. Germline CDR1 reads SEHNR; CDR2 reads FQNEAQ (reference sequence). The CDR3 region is CASSLTSLRVPSINEQFF. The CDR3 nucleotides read TGTGCCAGCAGCTTGACTAGTTTAAGGGTCCCAAGCATAAATGAGCAGTTCTTC.

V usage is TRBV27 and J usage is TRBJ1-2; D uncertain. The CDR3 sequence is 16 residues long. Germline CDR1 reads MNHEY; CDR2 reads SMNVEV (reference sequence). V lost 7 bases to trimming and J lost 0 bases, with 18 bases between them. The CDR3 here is CASTPLVDGTNYGYTF. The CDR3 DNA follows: TGTGCCAGCACCCCTCTTGTGGACGGGACTAACTATGGCTACACCTTC.

CDR3 amino acids: CASSYLSGGTYEQYF. CDR3 in DNA: TGTGCCAGCAGTTATCTAAGCGGGGGAACCTACGAGCAGTACTTC. V usage is TRBV6-5 and J usage is TRBJ2-7; 8 nucleotides line up with TRBD2. Per germline, CDR1 MNHEY and CDR2 SVGAGI. The CDR3 covers 15 residues. V shed 3 bases, J shed 2 bases, and the junction held 6 bases outside the gene matches.